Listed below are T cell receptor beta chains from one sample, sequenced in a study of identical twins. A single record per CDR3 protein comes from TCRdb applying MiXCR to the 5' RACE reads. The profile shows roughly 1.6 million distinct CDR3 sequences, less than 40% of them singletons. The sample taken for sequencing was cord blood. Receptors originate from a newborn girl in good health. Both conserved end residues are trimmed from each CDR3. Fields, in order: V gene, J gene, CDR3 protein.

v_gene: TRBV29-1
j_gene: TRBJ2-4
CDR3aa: SIFTGSIQY

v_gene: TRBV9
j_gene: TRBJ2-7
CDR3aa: ASTRWGGRY

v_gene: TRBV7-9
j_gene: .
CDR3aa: SSSLSNEQY

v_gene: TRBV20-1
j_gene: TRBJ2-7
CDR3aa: SARDPVGNPSGGAYEQY

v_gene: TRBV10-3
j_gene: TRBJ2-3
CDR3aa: AISPNPSGSPKDTQY

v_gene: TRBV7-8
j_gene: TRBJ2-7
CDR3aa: ASTQREGNYEQY

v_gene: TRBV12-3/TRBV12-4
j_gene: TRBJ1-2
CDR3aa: ASSLGEDYGYT

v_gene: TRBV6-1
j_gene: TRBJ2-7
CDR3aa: ASSETPGLYEQY

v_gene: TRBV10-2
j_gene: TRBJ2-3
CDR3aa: ASKAAGSTDTQY

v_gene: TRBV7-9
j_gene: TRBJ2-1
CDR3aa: ASSLRQGRLAGGPYNEQF

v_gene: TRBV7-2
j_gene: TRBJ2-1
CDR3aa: ASSVTAGTNEQF

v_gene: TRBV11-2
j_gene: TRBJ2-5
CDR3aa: ASSPNLAVETQY

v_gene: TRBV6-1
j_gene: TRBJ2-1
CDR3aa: ASSVPTRSNEQF

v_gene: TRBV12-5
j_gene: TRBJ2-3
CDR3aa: ASGLGGTDTQY

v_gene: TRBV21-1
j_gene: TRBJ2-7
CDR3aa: ASSKGGYRLAGDNGEQY

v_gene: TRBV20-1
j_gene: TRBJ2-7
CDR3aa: SAFSGRTFNEQY

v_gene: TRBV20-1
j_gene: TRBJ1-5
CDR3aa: SARDPKAAGGAHQPQH

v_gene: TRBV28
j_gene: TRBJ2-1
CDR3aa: ASSFVGLWEQF

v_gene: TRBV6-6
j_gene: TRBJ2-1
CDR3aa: ASGRTGGKEQF

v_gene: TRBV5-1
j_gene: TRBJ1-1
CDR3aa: ASSLGAPGWAEAF

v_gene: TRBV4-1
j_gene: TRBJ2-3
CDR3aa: ASSQEEAGGSDTQY

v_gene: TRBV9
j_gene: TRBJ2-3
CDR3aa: ASSVAGGSSTDTQY

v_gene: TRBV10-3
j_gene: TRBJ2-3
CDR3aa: ALPRCSGGAPDTQY

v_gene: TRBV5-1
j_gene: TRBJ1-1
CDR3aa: ASSGTGSAF

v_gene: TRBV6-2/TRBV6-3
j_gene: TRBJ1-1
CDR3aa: ASSPRGLTEAF

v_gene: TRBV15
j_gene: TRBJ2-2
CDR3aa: ATSRENTGELF

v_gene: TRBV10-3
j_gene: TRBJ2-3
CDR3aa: AISESGKFTDTQY

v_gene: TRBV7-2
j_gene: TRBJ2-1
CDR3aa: ASSLARTSGNNEQF

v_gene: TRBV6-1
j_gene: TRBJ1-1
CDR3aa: ASSEFRTVNTEAF

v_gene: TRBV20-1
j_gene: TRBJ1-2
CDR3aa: SARLQGLGYT

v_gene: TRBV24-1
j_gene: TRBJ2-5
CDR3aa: ATSDLAGGNEQY

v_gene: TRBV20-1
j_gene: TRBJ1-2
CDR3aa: SARPQGSYGYT

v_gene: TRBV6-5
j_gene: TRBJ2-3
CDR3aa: ASSYRTGTSGRGDTQY

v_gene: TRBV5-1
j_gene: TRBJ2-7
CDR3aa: ASSPAPDLLDEQY

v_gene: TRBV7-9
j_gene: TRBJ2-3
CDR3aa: ASSLATVSTDTQY

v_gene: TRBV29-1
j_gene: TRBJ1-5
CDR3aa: SVARGYSNQPQH

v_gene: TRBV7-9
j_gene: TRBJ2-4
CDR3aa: ASSLTGARGNIQY

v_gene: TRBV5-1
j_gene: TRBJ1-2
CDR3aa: ASSQPGQAGYGYT

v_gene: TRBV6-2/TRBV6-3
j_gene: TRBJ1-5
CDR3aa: ASSLKGGEYNQPQH

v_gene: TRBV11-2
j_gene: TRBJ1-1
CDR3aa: ASSTWTRNTEAF

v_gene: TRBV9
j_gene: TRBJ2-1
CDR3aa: ASSVAGETQF

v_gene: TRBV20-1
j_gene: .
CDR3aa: STSLPQGANEQY

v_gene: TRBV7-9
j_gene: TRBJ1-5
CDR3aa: ASSLGDTGGSNQPQH

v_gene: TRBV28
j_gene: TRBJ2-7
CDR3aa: ASSPDRSQY

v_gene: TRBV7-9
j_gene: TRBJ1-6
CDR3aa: ASSLGAGKSSYNSPLH

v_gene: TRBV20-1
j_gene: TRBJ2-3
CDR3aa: SATRASVSGRMSTDTQY

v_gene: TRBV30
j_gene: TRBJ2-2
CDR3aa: AWSGLANTGELF

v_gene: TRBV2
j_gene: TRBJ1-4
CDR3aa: ASSVQGGLNEKLF

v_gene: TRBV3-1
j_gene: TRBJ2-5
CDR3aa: ASSQATSALYYNEQY

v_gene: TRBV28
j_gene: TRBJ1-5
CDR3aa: ASRRDRLNQPQH

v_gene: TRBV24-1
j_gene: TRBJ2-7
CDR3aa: AIQPGQGSYEQY

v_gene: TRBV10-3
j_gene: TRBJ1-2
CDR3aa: AISEGVPSYGYT

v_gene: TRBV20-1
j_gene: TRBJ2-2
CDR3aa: SARDRDTGELF

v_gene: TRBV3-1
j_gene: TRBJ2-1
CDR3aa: ANRRWTSGYKEQF

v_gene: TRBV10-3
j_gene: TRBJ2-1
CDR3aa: AISQNPGLAGGSTNEQF

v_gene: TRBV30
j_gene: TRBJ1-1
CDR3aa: AWSVGRGLNTEAF